A single sample is the source of the 8 T cell receptor beta chains below, sequenced in a study of T cells in Graves' hyperthyroidism and ophthalmopathy. TCR beta CDR3 regions were amplified from RNA transcripts. The HTBI primer set drove a first-round RT-PCR of the TCR CDR3. TCRdb reanalysed the multiplex PCR reads using MiXCR and keeps one entry per CDR3 protein. Of approximately 520,000 distinct CDR3 sequences in the sample, around 22% were seen once. The sequencing input was blood. The receptor source for this set is a young woman with Graves' ophthalmopathy.

This clonotype appeared a few times. The chain links TRBV12-3 or TRBV12-4 to TRBJ2-7; 12 bases are a match to TRBD2. The CDR3 runs 15 residues. V lost 5 bases and J lost 3; bases outside the gene matches: 5. The CDR3 DNA follows: TGTGCCAGCAGTCTTGGGACTAGCGGGTTCTACGAGCAGTACTTC. This translates into CASSLGTSGFYEQYF.

This clonotype came up many times. The rearrangement links TRBV7-9 to TRBJ2-5; D is unclear. The V end lost 0 bases, the J end lost 5 bases, and 7 bases lay between the germline ends. The CDR3 totals 13 residues. Germline V CDR1 and CDR2: SEHNR, FQNEAQ (reference sequence). CDR3 DNA sequence: TGTGCCAGCAGCTTAGCAGCGTGGGAGACCCAGTACTTC. Translating it yields CASSLAAWETQYF.

The chain is built from TRBV6-5 and TRBJ2-2, with 9 bases aligning to TRBD1. Germline V gene data show CDR1 as MNHEY and CDR2 as SVGAGI. V was pared by 0 bases and J by 7 bases, with 6 bases of the junction left unmatched. The length of the CDR3 is 16 residues. The chain's CDR3 is CASSYSFGTGIGELFF. CDR3 nucleotides: TGTGCCAGCAGTTACTCGTTCGGGACAGGGATCGGGGAGCTGTTTTTT.

This chain joins TRBV6-5 and TRBJ1-5; D possibly corresponds to TRBD1 (5 bases). The CDR3 is 15 residues long. Per the germline V gene, CDR1 is MNHEY and CDR2 is SVGAGI. V was shortened by 4 bases and J by 4 bases, with 14 bases between the two germline ends. CDR3 loop: CASSSRRAGNQPQHF. In DNA, the CDR3 is TGTGCCAGCAGTTCCCGGCGTGCAGGGAATCAGCCCCAGCATTTT.

Many counts were recorded for this clonotype. This chain joins TRBV5-4 and TRBJ2-7; 7 bases align to TRBD1. This CDR3 region has 18 residues. Per germline, CDR1 SGHNT and CDR2 YYREEE (reference sequence). After removal of 3 bases from V and 3 bases from J, the junction contained 18 bases not matched to a gene. CDR3 nucleotides: TGTGCCAGCAGCTCGCACACCACAGGGGAATCGTATCTCTACGAGCAGTACTTC. Translation: CASSSHTTGESYLYEQYF.

The CDR3, as DNA: TGCAGTGCTAGAGGGGGACAGTCAGGGGAGACCCAGTACTTC. As protein: CSARGGQSGETQYF. The J gene is TRBJ2-5, the V gene TRBV20-1; 7 nucleotides line up with TRBD1. Germline assignment: CDR1 DFQATT and CDR2 SNEGSKA (reference sequence). The CDR3 is 14 residues long. Germline trimming cut 1 base from V and 5 bases from J; bases unmatched to any gene: 7.

This clonotype was observed many times. V is TRBV20-1 and J is TRBJ1-1; 7 nucleotides align to TRBD1. The CDR3 consists of 13 residues. The germline gives CDR1 DFQATT, CDR2 SNEGSKA (reference sequence). After removal of 6 bases from V and 5 bases from J, the junction contained 9 bases not matched to a gene. The CDR3: CSAVDRVETEAFF. The CDR3 DNA reads TGCAGTGCCGTAGACAGGGTGGAGACTGAAGCTTTCTTT.

The chain joins TRBV28 to TRBJ1-1, with D perhaps TRBD1 (5 bases). V gave up 3 bases and J gave up 4 bases, with 15 bases separating them. The germline gives CDR1 MDHEN, CDR2 SYDVKM. CDR3 length equals 15 residues. The DNA of the CDR3 is TGTGCCAGCAGTTTCGGGAGGGGTGGGGGCACTGAAGCTTTCTTT. Residues: CASSFGRGGGTEAFF.